This TCR beta chain comes out of a study of identical twins. Study-level results: Rather than following the same donors, the conclusions depended on cross-sectional statistical analysis.

The table lists this clonotype with a few counts. The target antigen is unknown. This CDR3 has 15 residues. The V and J ends lost 2 bases and 5 bases, in that order; junction bases with no gene match: 7. Germline assignment: CDR1 SQVTM and CDR2 ANQGSEA. TCRdb itself ran the 5' RACE reads through MiXCR, one entry per CDR3 protein. The sample contains fewer than 650,000 distinct CDR3 sequences, approximately 9.6% of which appear only once. These records were also assigned to another study, of yellow fever vaccine responses in identical twins.

The sample taken for sequencing was PBMCs. The chain combines TRBV29-1 with TRBJ2-1; the match to TRBD2 covers 9 bases. The receptor comes from a woman aged 18-29 years in good health. CDR3: CSVERRGGDDNEQFF. The CDR3 bases are TGCAGCGTTGAACGGCGGGGGGGTGATGACAATGAGCAGTTCTTC.